This T cell receptor (beta chain) appears in the sequencing data of a study of cytomegalovirus exposure and HLA in healthy donors. About this clone: Other DNA sequences in the sample encode the same CDR3.

Data came from immunoSEQ multiplex PCR; TCRdb stores just in-frame clones and leaves some out. Among approximately 160,000 clones listed, more than 80% were seen once. Sequenced: PBMCs. The origin of this receptor is a woman aged 18-29 years in good health and CMV-seropositive.

The CDR3 spells CASSLDSYNSPLHF. DNA of the CDR3: TGTGCCAGCAGCTTGGACAGTTATAATTCACCCCTCCACTTT. The chain uses TRBV5-4 and TRBJ1-6; D remains ambiguous. CDR3 size: 14 residues. The V gene's germline CDR1 is SGHNT and CDR2 YYREEE (reference sequence). V was shortened by 0 bases and J by 4 bases, with 5 bases between the two germline ends.